Below are 11 T cell receptor beta chains sequenced from a single sample in a study of identical twins. Each CDR3 protein gets one entry after TCRdb re-called the 5' RACE reads with MiXCR. The sample has hundreds of thousands of distinct CDR3 sequences; 5.5% to 7.5% are singletons. Sequencing input: naive T cells sorted from blood. These receptors were obtained from a man younger than 35 in good health.

The chain has TRBV29-1 and TRBJ2-7, with TRBD2 identical over 8 bases. Looked up from germline, CDR1 is SQVTM and CDR2 is ANQGSEA. This CDR3 is built from 14 residues. After removal of 0 bases from V and 4 bases from J, the junction contained 5 bases not matched to a gene. CDR3 bases: TGCAGCGTTGAAGATCGGGGGGGAGGTTACGAGCAGTACTTC. Residues: CSVEDRGGGYEQYF.

This clonotype was counted at least ten times. The chain has TRBV20-1 and TRBJ2-2; TRBD2 aligns across 12 bases. The CDR3 consists of 16 residues. Per the germline V gene, CDR1 is DFQATT and CDR2 is SNEGSKA (reference sequence). V dropped 1 base and J dropped 1; count of bases not matched to a gene: 1. The CDR3 loop is CSARVLAGGNTGELFF. CDR3 nucleotides: TGCAGTGCTAGAGTACTAGCGGGAGGGAACACCGGGGAGCTGTTTTTT.

The chain is built from TRBV18 and TRBJ2-5; the D gene is possibly TRBD2 (5 bases). The V gene lost 5 bases and the J gene lost 5 bases, with 9 bases spanning the gap. The CDR3 is 12 residues long. Germline V CDR1 and CDR2: KGHSH, LQKENI. The CDR3 DNA reads as TGTGCCAGCTCATCCGGACTGGAGACCCAGTACTTC. This gives the protein CASSSGLETQYF.

This chain connects TRBV5-1 to TRBJ2-1; no clear D gene. CDR1 is SGHRS and CDR2 is YFSETQ in the germline V gene. The V gene lost 7 bases and the J gene lost 8 bases, with 16 bases spanning the gap. The CDR3 is 13 amino acids. The chain's CDR3 is CASGRAGLDEQFF. The CDR3 DNA follows: TGCGCCAGCGGTAGGGCTGGTTTGGATGAGCAGTTCTTC.

Turning to this clonotype: At one of its ends the junction is not consistent with the germline gene, which may arise from a read error. V gene TRBV5-1 combines with J gene TRBJ2-5; D not certain. CDR3 size: 15 residues. Germline V CDR1 and CDR2: SGHRS, YFSETQ. CDR3 protein: CANSLEALNRETQYF. The CDR3 bases are TGCGCCAACAGCTTGGAAGCTCTCAATAGAGAGACCCAGTACTTC.

This clonotype showed up just a few times. The rearrangement uses TRBV4-1 and TRBJ2-7; 7 positions agree with TRBD2. The germline V gene has CDR1 MGHRA and CDR2 YSYEKL. The CDR3 contains 14 residues. Unmatched junction bases numbered 3, after V lost 4 bases and J lost 0 bases. The CDR3 region is CASSPAGDSYEQYV. Written as DNA, the CDR3 is TGCGCCAGCAGCCCCGCGGGGGACTCCTACGAGCAGTACGTC.

J is TRBJ2-1 and V is TRBV7-9; 9 bases line up with TRBD1. The CDR3 is 12 amino acids. The J segment lost 14 bases and the V segment lost 5 bases, leaving 7 bases of the junction unmatched. Germline V CDR1 and CDR2: SEHNR, FQNEAQ (reference sequence). DNA for the CDR3: TGTGCCAGCAGCCGAGACAGGGGGAAGGAGTTCTTC. It codes for CASSRDRGKEFF.

This clonotype turned up a few times. V is TRBV7-9 and J is TRBJ1-1; D not resolved. This CDR3 contains 15 residues. Germline loops: CDR1 SEHNR, CDR2 FQNEAQ (reference sequence). V dropped 5 bases and J dropped 2 bases, with 15 bases sitting between them. The CDR3 region is CASSARETSNTEAFF. The CDR3 nucleotides are TGTGCCAGCAGCGCCCGGGAGACCTCTAACACTGAAGCTTTCTTT.

This clonotype was seen repeatedly, ten times or more. The V and J genes are TRBV29-1 and TRBJ2-7; 7 bases line up with TRBD2. Germline CDR1 is SQVTM and CDR2 is ANQGSEA. This CDR3 is built from 15 residues. Trimming took 5 bases from V and 7 from J; bases not matched to a gene: 17. The DNA for the CDR3 is TGCAGCGTTCTGGCGTGGGAGGGCCTCTCTCGGGAGCAGTACTTC. This gives the protein CSVLAWEGLSREQYF.

This clonotype was recorded at least ten times. V gene TRBV27 combines with J gene TRBJ2-3; TRBD2 is a possible D gene (6 bases). Between the trimmed V and J ends, which lost 2 bases and 8 bases, there was a span of 11 bases. The CDR3 length is 13 residues. Per the germline V gene, CDR1 is MNHEY and CDR2 is SMNVEV (reference sequence). CDR3 loop: CASSLPAGFTQYF. The DNA of the CDR3 is TGTGCCAGCAGTTTACCGGCGGGGTTTACGCAGTATTTT.

Only a few counts were recorded for this clonotype. V usage is TRBV21-1 and J usage is TRBJ2-1; TRBD1 was called by the table and not checked on the DNA. TRBV21-1 is a known pseudogene. This CDR3 has 15 residues. CDR3 nucleotides: TGTGCCAGCAGCAAAGTATGGTCCAGGGGAGGTGAGCAGTTCTTC. This encodes CASSKVWSRGGEQFF.